This T cell receptor delta chain was found in a study of Vδ1+ human thymocytes. General study points: Thymic TRG and TRD repertoires appeared highly polyclonal, with Gaussian CDR3 length distributions. Despite high sort purity, about 19% of thymic T cell receptor delta sequences were Vdelta2.

Thymocytes were sorted as CD3+ TCRVdelta1+ TCRVdelta2- after alphabeta T cell depletion. Vdelta1+ thymocyte sorts reached between about 97% and 99.6% purity. This clone was counted between two and nine times. Antigen unknown. Different DNA sequences within this sample yield the same CDR3. This CDR3 spans 14 amino acids. Trimming stripped 0 bases from V and 2 bases from J, with 7 bases between. The V gene's germline CDR1 is TSWWSYY and CDR2 QGS. Sequences come from RNA converted to cDNA by reverse transcription. CDR3 amplicons came from multiplex PCR with pooled V-gene forward and constant-region reverse primers. TCRdb re-identified clones in the multiplex PCR reads via CATT. This table holds some 73,000 delta-chain clones, about 35% found once.

Source material: Vdelta1+ gamma-delta thymocytes from the thymus. Subset: FACS-sorted CD3+ TCRalphabeta- TCRVdelta1+ TCRVdelta2- thymocytes. This chain links TRDV1 with TRDJ1; D gene unclear. This receptor was taken from a boy under two years old who had congenital heart surgery. The CDR3 loop is CALGELSLTDKLIF. Written as DNA, the CDR3 is TGTGCTCTTGGGGAACTATCCTTAACCGATAAACTCATCTTT.